This TCR beta chain was identified during a study of T cell changes during pregnancy in multiple sclerosis. CDR1 and CDR2 (germline): WSHSY, SAAADI. The CDR3 loop spans 14 amino acids. Trimming shortened V by 3 bases and J by 0 bases, and 8 bases separated the two germline ends. The table came from immunoSEQ multiplex PCR; TCRdb's copy has only in-frame clones and leaves some out. The table records tens of thousands of clones, 90% to 95% of them present only once. This specimen was CD8+ T cells from peripheral blood mononuclear cells, taken after pregnancy. The chain combines TRBV10-2 with TRBJ1-1; D gene unclear. This TCR came from a female donor with multiple sclerosis, enrolled in a pregnancy study. The CDR3 protein is CASSEVRMNTEAFF. CDR3 nucleotides: TGCGCCAGCAGTGAAGTGAGGATGAACACTGAAGCTTTCTTT.